What follows describes a single T cell receptor beta chain. The sample is drawn from a study of blood T cell repertoires in COVID-19. The table came from immunoSEQ multiplex PCR; TCRdb's copy has only in-frame clones and leaves some out. The table shows some 130,000 clones, with 78% occurring only once. This CDR3 is built from 16 residues. V dropped 5 bases and J dropped 4; count of bases not matched to a gene: 14. In germline, CDR1 is LNHDA, CDR2 SQIVND (reference sequence). The V gene is TRBV19, the J gene TRBJ2-7, with TRBD1 matching 7 bases. Sample: PBMCs or T cells enriched from blood (not recorded which). The sequence was obtained from a woman aged 45-60 years who had recovered from COVID-19. CDR3 DNA sequence: TGTGCCAGTAGTTCGCTCCCGGGACAGAGAGGATACGAGCAGTACTTC. This codes for CASSSLPGQRGYEQYF.